The 25 T cell receptor beta chains in this list originate from one sample, sequenced in a study of cytomegalovirus exposure and HLA in healthy donors. A multiplex PCR was run with 60 Vbeta primers and 13 Jbeta primers. Clones were sequenced by immunoSEQ multiplex PCR, and TCRdb holds only the in-frame ones, with some missing. The repertoire consists of 85,000 to 120,000 clones, with approximately 80% occurring once and the leading ten covering approximately 1.5%. The sample consisted of PBMCs. The receptors originated from a man aged 45-65 years in good health and CMV-seronegative.

The chain joins TRBV2 to TRBJ1-5; TRBD1 matches 10 bases. The CDR3 is 13 residues long. The V segment lost 9 bases and the J segment 6 bases; nucleotides outside the gene matches: 5. From germline, CDR1 is SNHLY and CDR2 FYNNEI. For the CDR3, the DNA is TGTGCCAGTGAAGGACAGGGGGGTCAGCCCCAGCATTTT. This gives the protein CASEGQGGQPQHF. Full variable domain (missing parts from reference TRBV2 and TRBJ1-5): EPEVTQTPSHQVTQMGQEVILRCVPISNHLYFYWYRQILGQKVEFLVSFYNNEISEKSEIFDDQFSVERPDGSNFTLKIRSTKLEDSAMYFCASEGQGGQPQHFGDGTRLSIL.

This clone is labeled medium-sized. V usage is TRBV14 and J usage is TRBJ2-5; D not resolved. Per germline, CDR1 SGHDN and CDR2 FVKESK. V dropped 2 bases and J dropped 0 bases, with 25 bases sitting between them. The CDR3 sequence is 20 residues long. The chain's CDR3 is CASSQKTSLRTLRHQETQYF. The CDR3 DNA sequence: TGTGCCAGCAGCCAAAAGACGAGTTTAAGAACACTACGGCACCAAGAGACCCAGTACTTC.

The chain carries TRBV18 and TRBJ2-3, with 11 bases aligning to TRBD1. The CDR3 runs to 14 residues. From germline, CDR1 is KGHSH and CDR2 LQKENI. Trimming took 9 bases from V and 3 from J; bases not matched to a gene: 5. DNA of the CDR3: TGTGCCAGTGAAGGGACAGGGGGTACAGATACGCAGTATTTT. This translates into CASEGTGGTDTQYF. Full variable domain (missing parts from reference TRBV18 and TRBJ2-3): NAGVMQNPRHLVRRRGQEARLRCSPMKGHSHVYWYRQLPEEGLKFMVYLQKENIIDESGMPKERFSAEFPKEGPSILRIQQVVRGDSAAYFCASEGTGGTDTQYFGPGTRLTVL.

The CDR3, as DNA: TGTGCCAGCAACATTAGCGGGGTTCAAGAGACCCAGTACTTC. This gives the protein CASNISGVQETQYF. This chain links TRBV6-7 with TRBJ2-5; 8 positions match TRBD2. TRBV6-7 is identified as an open reading frame with a role that is uncertain. The CDR3 contains 14 residues. V gave up 7 bases and J gave up 2 bases; unmatched junction bases: 6.

J is TRBJ1-5 and V is TRBV6-1; perhaps TRBD1 as D (6 bases). The germline V and J ends were trimmed by 3 bases and 6 bases, with 9 bases remaining between them. The germline gives CDR1 MNHNS, CDR2 SASEGT. The CDR3 runs to 13 residues. CDR3 nucleotide sequence: TGTGCCAGCAGTGATGGGGGCGGTCAGCCCCAGCATTTT. This encodes CASSDGGGQPQHF.

The rearrangement links TRBV5-1 to TRBJ2-4, with TRBD1 as a possible D gene (5 bases). Per germline, CDR1 SGHRS and CDR2 YFSETQ. V lost 4 bases and J 10 bases, leaving 21 bases between the germline ends. The CDR3 extends over 15 amino acids. The CDR3 sequence is CASSVSLDTRHIQYF. CDR3 sequence (DNA): TGCGCCAGCAGCGTTAGCTTGGACACGAGGCATATTCAGTACTTC.

The J gene is TRBJ2-5, the V gene TRBV6-4; D is unresolved. CDR3 length: 15 residues. The germline V and J ends were trimmed by 3 bases and 4 bases, with 15 bases remaining between them. Germline CDR1 and CDR2: MRHNA and SNTAGT. DNA for the CDR3: TGTGCCAGCAGTGAAGGTTCTAGTTCACTAGAGACCCAGTACTTC. It codes for CASSEGSSSLETQYF.

The genes are TRBV27 and TRBJ1-6; D possibly corresponds to TRBD1 (5 bases). The V end lost 6 bases, the J end lost 10 bases, and 10 bases lay between the germline ends. Germline lookup yields CDR1 MNHEY and CDR2 SMNVEV (reference sequence). The CDR3 consists of 12 residues. The CDR3 sequence is CASSPGLSPLHF. DNA for the CDR3: TGTGCCAGCAGCCCAGGGTTATCACCCCTCCACTTT.

Notes on this clone: The junction differs from germline at one of its ends, possibly a read error. The chain employs TRBV28 and TRBJ1-6; D possibly corresponds to TRBD1 (5 bases). The CDR3 is made up of 17 amino acids. Looked up from germline, CDR1 is MDHEN and CDR2 is SYDVKM. The CDR3 region is CASSFLYQGFGASPLHF. As DNA, the CDR3 is TGTGCCAGTAGTTTCCTTTATCAGGGCTTTGGGGCTTCACCCCTCCACTTT.

With regard to this clone: A far larger clone is a single base away, which makes a read error likely. This sample includes further DNA sequences coding for the same CDR3. The chain couples TRBV5-4 to TRBJ1-1; no definite D call. V was trimmed by 5 bases and J by 7 bases, leaving 12 bases between them. The length of the CDR3 is 12 residues. Looked up from germline, CDR1 is SGHNT and CDR2 is YYREEE (reference sequence). The CDR3, as DNA: TGTGCCAGCAGTGGGGAGGTGAATGAAGCTTTCTTT. Its protein is CASSGEVNEAFF.

The rearrangement uses TRBV5-4 and TRBJ2-1; 7 bases match TRBD1. This CDR3 spans 14 amino acids. Germline V gene sequence: CDR1 SGHNT, CDR2 YYREEE (reference sequence). Unmatched junction bases numbered 4, after V lost 4 bases and J lost 3 bases. CDR3 sequence: CASSRQGFYNEQFF. The DNA for the CDR3 is TGTGCCAGCAGCCGACAGGGCTTCTACAATGAGCAGTTCTTC. Full variable domain (remainder filled in from reference TRBV5-4 and TRBJ2-1): ETGVTQSPTHLIKTRGQQVTLRCSSQSGHNTVSWYQQALGQGPQFIFQYYREEENGRGNFPPRFSGLQFPNYSSELNVNALELDDSALYLCASSRQGFYNEQFFGPGTRLTVL.

To note about this clone: This sample includes further DNA sequences coding for the same CDR3. This sequence joins TRBV2 and TRBJ2-3; D perhaps matches TRBD1 (6 bases). This CDR3 is 13 amino acids long. In germline, CDR1 is SNHLY, CDR2 FYNNEI. V was cut by 3 bases and J by 4 bases, with 8 bases left in between. CDR3 amino acids: CASSDQGPDTQYF. CDR3 DNA: TGTGCCAGCAGTGATCAGGGGCCAGATACGCAGTATTTT.

The DNA of the CDR3 is TGCGCCAGCAGCCAGAACCCGGGGGAAGTCGGTGAGACCCAGTACTTC. Translation: CASSQNPGEVGETQYF. V gene TRBV4-3 combines with J gene TRBJ2-5; TRBD2 is a possible D gene (6 bases). The CDR3 sequence is 16 residues long. Germline V gene lookup returns CDR1 LGHNA and CDR2 YSLEER. Trimming shortened V by 3 bases and J by 5 bases, and 19 bases separated the two germline ends.

The genes are TRBV6-5 and TRBJ2-2; D remains unclear. The germline V gene encodes CDR1 MNHEY and CDR2 SVGAGI. CDR3 length: 15 residues. V was pared by 0 bases and J by 4 bases, with 9 bases between. CDR3 bases: TGTGCCAGCAGTTACTCAGTCTCAGGCACCGGGGAGCTGTTTTTT. This translates into CASSYSVSGTGELFF.

The chain couples TRBV18 to TRBJ1-6; no clear D gene. The CDR3 spans 14 residues. Germline loops: CDR1 KGHSH, CDR2 LQKENI. Trimming stripped 3 bases from V and 6 bases from J, with 9 bases between. The CDR3 DNA follows: TGTGCCAGCTCACCTCCGGGTTCTAATTCACCCCTCCACTTT. It yields the protein CASSPPGSNSPLHF.

The J gene is TRBJ2-1, the V gene TRBV20-1, with D unresolved. The germline V gene encodes CDR1 DFQATT and CDR2 SNEGSKA (reference sequence). The CDR3 loop spans 11 amino acids. Trimming stripped 1 base from V and 5 bases from J, with 3 bases between. This CDR3 is CSARVNNEQFF. CDR3 coding DNA: TGCAGTGCTAGAGTCAACAATGAGCAGTTCTTC.

The J gene is TRBJ2-7, the V gene TRBV11-2; TRBD1 might be the D (5 bases). Germline V gene data show CDR1 as SGHAT and CDR2 as FQNNGV. The ends were cut back, 0 bases at V and 0 bases at J, with 12 bases in the middle. CDR3 length: 16 amino acids. The CDR3 bases are TGTGCCAGCAGCTTAGATTTCGGACAAACCTCCTACGAGCAGTACTTC. It specifies CASSLDFGQTSYEQYF.

The chain recombines TRBV5-1 with TRBJ1-2; TRBD1 agrees at 8 bases. J lost 7 bases, V lost 4 bases, and 12 bases had no gene match. The germline V gene has CDR1 SGHRS and CDR2 YFSETQ. The CDR3 is made up of 15 amino acids. CDR3 bases: TGCGCCAGCAGCCCGACAGGGGAGCGGGGACGTGGCTACACCTTC. Translating it yields CASSPTGERGRGYTF. Drawing the rest from reference TRBV5-1 and TRBJ1-2, the complete variable domain is KAGVTQTPRYLIKTRGQQVTLSCSPISGHRSVSWYQQTPGQGLQFLFEYFSETQRNKGNFPGRFSGRQFSNSRSEMNVSTLELGDSALYLCASSPTGERGRGYTFGSGTRLTVV.

This chain joins TRBV5-1 and TRBJ2-3; D gene unclear. The CDR3 contains 14 residues. V lost 3 bases, J lost 4 bases, and 12 bases lay in between. CDR1 is SGHRS, CDR2 YFSETQ, per germline. The CDR3 is CASSSGGNPDTQYF. CDR3 bases: TGCGCCAGCAGCTCGGGTGGTAACCCAGATACGCAGTATTTT.

The V and J genes are TRBV29-1 and TRBJ2-5, with TRBD1 matching 7 bases. The trim removed 3 bases at V and 1 base at J, leaving 5 bases unmatched. The CDR3 runs to 14 residues. Germline V gene sequence: CDR1 SQVTM, CDR2 ANQGSEA. Here the CDR3 reads CSVDNRGSQETQYF. The CDR3, as DNA: TGCAGCGTTGACAACAGGGGTTCCCAAGAGACCCAGTACTTC.

In nucleotides, the CDR3 is TGTGCCAGCAGCTTCCTAACTAGCGGGGAAGAGACCCAGTACTTC. This codes for CASSFLTSGEETQYF. The V and J genes are TRBV5-6 and TRBJ2-5, with TRBD2 matching over 10 bases. CDR1 SGHDT and CDR2 YYEEEE come from the germline V gene. V lost 2 bases and J lost 3; bases outside the gene matches: 4. The CDR3 runs to 15 residues.

The chain combines TRBV19 with TRBJ2-5, with a tentative D call TRBD1 (7 bases). V was shortened by 1 base and J by 5 bases, with 11 bases between the two germline ends. The germline V gene has CDR1 LNHDA and CDR2 SQIVND (reference sequence). The CDR3 loop spans 14 amino acids. This chain's CDR3 is CASSIGRGAETQYF. The CDR3 region has the DNA TGTGCCAGTAGTATAGGCAGGGGGGCTGAGACCCAGTACTTC.

The chain couples TRBV9 to TRBJ1-2, with a possible D match to TRBD1 (5 bases). Germline CDR1 SGDLS, CDR2 YYNGEE. V gave up 2 bases and J gave up 8 bases, with 16 bases separating them. The CDR3 totals 14 residues. In nucleotides, the CDR3 is TGTGCCAGCAGCGTGGGAGCCGGGACTCAAGGCTACACCTTC. Its protein product is CASSVGAGTQGYTF.

The V call is TRBV7-9, the J call TRBJ2-3; 13 bases match TRBD2. Germline trimming cut 5 bases from V and 0 bases from J; bases unmatched to any gene: 11. From germline, CDR1 is SEHNR and CDR2 FQNEAQ (reference sequence). The CDR3 totals 19 residues. DNA of the CDR3: TGTGCCAGCAGCCTCCTTCGACTAGCGGGGGGCGGAAGCACAGATACGCAGTATTTT. It translates to CASSLLRLAGGGSTDTQYF.

The chain uses TRBV27 and TRBJ1-3; 8 bases agree with TRBD1. V lost 6 bases to trimming and J lost 8 bases; unmatched junction nucleotides: 12. CDR1 is MNHEY and CDR2 is SMNVEV in the germline V gene (reference sequence). CDR3 length: 15 amino acids. CDR3 DNA sequence: TGTGCCAGCAGGGGGGTGGCAGGGGGCTTCGACACCATATATTTT. Amino acid sequence: CASRGVAGGFDTIYF.